This T cell receptor (beta chain) was captured by sequencing in a study of CD8 T cells in Susac syndrome. A quantity of about 0.5 to 1 ug RNA underwent reverse transcription using random hexamers. MiXCR, applied by TCRdb to the immunoSEQ multiplex PCR reads, yields one record per CDR3 protein. The table has more than 100,000 distinct CDR3 sequences, about 96% seen once. There are 17 residues in the CDR3. With 4 bases clipped from V and 5 bases from J, the junction kept 15 bases outside the gene matches. Germline CDR1 LGHDT, CDR2 YNNKEL (reference sequence). The chain recombines TRBV3-1 with TRBJ2-7, with TRBD2 matching over 9 bases. The TCR was taken from a human donor in good health. The sample comprised CD4+ T cells from PBMCs. The DNA for the CDR3 is TGTGCCAGCAGCCTAGGGCTAGCGGGACCCATGGGGAACGAGCAGTACTTC. This sequence encodes CASSLGLAGPMGNEQYF.